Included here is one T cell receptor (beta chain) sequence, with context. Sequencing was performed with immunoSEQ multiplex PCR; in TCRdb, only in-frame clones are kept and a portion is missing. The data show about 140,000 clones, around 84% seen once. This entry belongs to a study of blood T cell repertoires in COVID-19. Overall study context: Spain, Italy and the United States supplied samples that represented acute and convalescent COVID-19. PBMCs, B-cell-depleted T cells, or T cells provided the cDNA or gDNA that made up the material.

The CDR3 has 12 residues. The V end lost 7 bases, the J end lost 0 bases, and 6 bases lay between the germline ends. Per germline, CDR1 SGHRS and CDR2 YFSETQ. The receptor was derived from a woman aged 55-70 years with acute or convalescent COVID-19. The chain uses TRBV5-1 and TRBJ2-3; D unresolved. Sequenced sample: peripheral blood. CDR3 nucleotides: TGCGCCAGCCATCAAAGCACAGATACGCAGTATTTT. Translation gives CASHQSTDTQYF.